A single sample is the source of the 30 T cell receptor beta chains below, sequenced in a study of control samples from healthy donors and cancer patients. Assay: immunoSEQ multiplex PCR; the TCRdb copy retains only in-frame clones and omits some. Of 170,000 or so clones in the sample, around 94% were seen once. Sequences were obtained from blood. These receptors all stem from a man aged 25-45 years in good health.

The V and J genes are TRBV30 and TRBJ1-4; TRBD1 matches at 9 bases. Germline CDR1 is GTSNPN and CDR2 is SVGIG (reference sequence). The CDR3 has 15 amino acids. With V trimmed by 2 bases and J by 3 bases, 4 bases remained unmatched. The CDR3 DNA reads TGTGCCTGGAGTCCCGGGACAGGGTCTAATGAAAAACTGTTTTTT. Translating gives CAWSPGTGSNEKLFF.

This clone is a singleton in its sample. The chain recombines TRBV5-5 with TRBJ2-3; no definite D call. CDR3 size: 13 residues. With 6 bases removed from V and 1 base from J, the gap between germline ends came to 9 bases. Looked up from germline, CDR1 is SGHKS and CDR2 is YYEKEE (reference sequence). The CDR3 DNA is TGTGCCAGCACCCCCATGGGCACAGATACGCAGTATTTT. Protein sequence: CASTPMGTDTQYF. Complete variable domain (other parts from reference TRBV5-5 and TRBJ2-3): DAGVTQSPTHLIKTRGQQVTLRCSPISGHKSVSWYQQVLGQGPQFIFQYYEKEERGRGNFPDRFSARQFPNYSSELNVNALLLGDSALYLCASTPMGTDTQYFGPGTRLTVL.

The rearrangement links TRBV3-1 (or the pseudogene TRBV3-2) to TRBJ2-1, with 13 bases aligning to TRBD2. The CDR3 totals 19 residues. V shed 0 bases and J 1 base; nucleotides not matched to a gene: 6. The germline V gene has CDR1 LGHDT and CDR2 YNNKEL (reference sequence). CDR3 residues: CASSQETLAGGPSYNEQFF. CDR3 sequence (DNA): TGTGCCAGCAGCCAAGAAACACTAGCGGGAGGGCCGTCCTACAATGAGCAGTTCTTC.

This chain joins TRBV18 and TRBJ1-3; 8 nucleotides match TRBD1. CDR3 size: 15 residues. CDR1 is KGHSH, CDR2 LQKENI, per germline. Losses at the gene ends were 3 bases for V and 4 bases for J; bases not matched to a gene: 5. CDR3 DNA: TGTGCCAGCTCACCGACAGGGGAGGGAGGAAACACCATATATTTT. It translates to CASSPTGEGGNTIYF. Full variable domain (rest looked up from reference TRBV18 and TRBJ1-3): NAGVMQNPRHLVRRRGQEARLRCSPMKGHSHVYWYRQLPEEGLKFMVYLQKENIIDESGMPKERFSAEFPKEGPSILRIQQVVRGDSAAYFCASSPTGEGGNTIYFGEGSWLTVV.

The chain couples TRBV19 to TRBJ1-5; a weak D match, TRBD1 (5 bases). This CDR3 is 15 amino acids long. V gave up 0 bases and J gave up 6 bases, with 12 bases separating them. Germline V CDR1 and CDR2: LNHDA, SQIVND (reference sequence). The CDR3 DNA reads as TGTGCCAGTAGTATAGATCAGGGTTTCGGTCAGCCCCAGCATTTT. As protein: CASSIDQGFGQPQHF.

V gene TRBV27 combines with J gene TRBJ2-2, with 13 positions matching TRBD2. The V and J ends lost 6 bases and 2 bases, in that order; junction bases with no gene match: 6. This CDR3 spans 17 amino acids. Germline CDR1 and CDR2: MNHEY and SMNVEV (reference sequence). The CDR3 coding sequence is TGTGCCAGCAGCCCGGGACTAGCGGGATTAAACACCGGGGAGCTGTTTTTT. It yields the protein CASSPGLAGLNTGELFF.

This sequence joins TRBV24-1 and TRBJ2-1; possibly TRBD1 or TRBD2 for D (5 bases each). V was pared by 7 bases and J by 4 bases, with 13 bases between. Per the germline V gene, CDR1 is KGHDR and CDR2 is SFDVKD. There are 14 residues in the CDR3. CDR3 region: CATRGPQLYNEQFF. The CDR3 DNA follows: TGTGCCACCAGGGGACCGCAACTTTACAATGAGCAGTTCTTC.

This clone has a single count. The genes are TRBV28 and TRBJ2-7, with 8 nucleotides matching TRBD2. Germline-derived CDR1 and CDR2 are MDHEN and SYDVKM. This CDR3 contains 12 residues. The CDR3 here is CAGAGRATEQYF. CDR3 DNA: TGTGCAGGGGCCGGGAGGGCGACCGAGCAGTACTTC.

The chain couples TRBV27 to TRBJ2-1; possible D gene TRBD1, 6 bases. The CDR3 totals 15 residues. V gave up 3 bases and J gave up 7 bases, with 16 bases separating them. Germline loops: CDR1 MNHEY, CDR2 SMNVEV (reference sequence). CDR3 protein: CASSLSGTPLNEQFF. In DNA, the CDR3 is TGTGCCAGCAGTTTGTCCGGGACACCTCTGAATGAGCAGTTCTTC.

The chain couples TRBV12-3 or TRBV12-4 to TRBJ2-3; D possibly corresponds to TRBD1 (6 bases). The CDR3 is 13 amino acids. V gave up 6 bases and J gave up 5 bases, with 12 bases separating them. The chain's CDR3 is CASRLTGIDTQYF. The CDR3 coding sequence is TGTGCCAGCAGACTTACAGGGATAGATACGCAGTATTTT.

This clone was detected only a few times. The CDR3 loop reads CASSPPGQPSGNTIYF. CDR3 in DNA: TGTGCCAGCTCACCGCCCGGACAACCCTCTGGAAACACCATATATTTT. The chain links TRBV18 to TRBJ1-3, with a possible D match to TRBD1 (5 bases). V dropped 3 bases and J dropped 0 bases, with 12 bases sitting between them. The CDR3 has 16 amino acids. CDR1 is KGHSH, CDR2 LQKENI, per germline.

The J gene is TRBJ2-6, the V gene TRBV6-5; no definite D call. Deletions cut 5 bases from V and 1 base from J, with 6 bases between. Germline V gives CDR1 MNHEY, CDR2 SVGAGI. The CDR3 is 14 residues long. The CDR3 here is CASSTLSGANVLTF. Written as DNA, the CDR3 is TGTGCCAGCAGTACCTTATCTGGGGCCAACGTCCTGACTTTC.

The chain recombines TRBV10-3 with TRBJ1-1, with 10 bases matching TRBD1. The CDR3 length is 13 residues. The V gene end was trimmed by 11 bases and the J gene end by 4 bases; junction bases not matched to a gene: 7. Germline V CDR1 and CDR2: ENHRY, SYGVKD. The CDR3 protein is CAATGTGATEAFF. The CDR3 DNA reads TGTGCCGCAACCGGGACAGGGGCCACTGAAGCTTTCTTT.

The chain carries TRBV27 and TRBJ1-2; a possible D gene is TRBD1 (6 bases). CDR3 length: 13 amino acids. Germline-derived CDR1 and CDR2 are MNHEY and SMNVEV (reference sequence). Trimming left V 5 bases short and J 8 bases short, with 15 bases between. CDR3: CASSTAGGYGYTF. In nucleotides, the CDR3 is TGTGCCAGCAGTACTGCGGGGGGCTACGGCTACACCTTC.

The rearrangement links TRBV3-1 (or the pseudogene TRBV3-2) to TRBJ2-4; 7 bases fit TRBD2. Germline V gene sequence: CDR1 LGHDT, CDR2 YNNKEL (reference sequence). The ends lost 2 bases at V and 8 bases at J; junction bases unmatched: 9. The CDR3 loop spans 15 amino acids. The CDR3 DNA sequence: TGTGCCAGCAGCCAAATGTCAAGGGCGGGGGACATTCAGTACTTC. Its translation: CASSQMSRAGDIQYF.

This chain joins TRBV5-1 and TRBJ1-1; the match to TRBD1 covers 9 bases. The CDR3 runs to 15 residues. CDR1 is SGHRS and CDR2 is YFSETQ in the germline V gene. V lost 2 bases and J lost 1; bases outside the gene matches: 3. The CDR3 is CASSLGQGTNTEAFF. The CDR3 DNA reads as TGCGCCAGCAGCTTAGGACAGGGGACGAACACTGAAGCTTTCTTT.

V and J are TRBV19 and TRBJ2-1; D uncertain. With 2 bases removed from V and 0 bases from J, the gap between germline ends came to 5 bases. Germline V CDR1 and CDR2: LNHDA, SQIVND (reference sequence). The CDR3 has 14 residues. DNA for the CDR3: TGTGCCAGTAGTATACGGGTCTCCTACAATGAGCAGTTCTTC. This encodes CASSIRVSYNEQFF. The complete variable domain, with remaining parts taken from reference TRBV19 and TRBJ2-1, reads DGGITQSPKYLFRKEGQNVTLSCEQNLNHDAMYWYRQDPGQGLRLIYYSQIVNDFQKGDIAEGYSVSREKKESFPLTVTSAQKNPTAFYLCASSIRVSYNEQFFGPGTRLTVL.

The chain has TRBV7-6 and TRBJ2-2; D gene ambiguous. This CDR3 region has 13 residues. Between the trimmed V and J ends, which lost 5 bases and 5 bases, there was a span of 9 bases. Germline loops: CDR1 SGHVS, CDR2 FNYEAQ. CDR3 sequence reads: CASSPIKTGELFF. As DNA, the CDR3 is TGTGCCAGCAGCCCCATTAAAACCGGGGAGCTGTTTTTT.

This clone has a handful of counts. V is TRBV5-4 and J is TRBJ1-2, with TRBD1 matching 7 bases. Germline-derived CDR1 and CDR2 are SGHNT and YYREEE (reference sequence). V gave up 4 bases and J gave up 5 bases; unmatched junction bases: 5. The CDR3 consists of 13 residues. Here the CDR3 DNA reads TGTGCCAGCAGCAGGCCGGGACAGTATGGCTACACCTTC. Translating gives CASSRPGQYGYTF.

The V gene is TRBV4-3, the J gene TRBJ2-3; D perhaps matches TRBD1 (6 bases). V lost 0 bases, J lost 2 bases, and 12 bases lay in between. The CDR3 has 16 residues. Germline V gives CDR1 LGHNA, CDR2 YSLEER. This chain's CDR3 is CASSQDQGLYTDTQYF. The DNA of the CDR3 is TGCGCCAGCAGCCAAGATCAGGGGCTCTACACAGATACGCAGTATTTT.

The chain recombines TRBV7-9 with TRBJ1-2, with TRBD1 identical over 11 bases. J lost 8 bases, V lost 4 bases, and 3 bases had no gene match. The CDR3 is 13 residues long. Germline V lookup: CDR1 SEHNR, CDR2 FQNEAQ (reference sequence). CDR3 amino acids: CASSSGQGGGYTF. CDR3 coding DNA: TGTGCCAGCAGCTCGGGACAGGGGGGCGGCTACACCTTC.

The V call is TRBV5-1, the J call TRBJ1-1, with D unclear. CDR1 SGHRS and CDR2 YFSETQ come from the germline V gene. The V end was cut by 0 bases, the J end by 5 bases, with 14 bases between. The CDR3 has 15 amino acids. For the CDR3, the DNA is TGCGCCAGCAGCTTGGCCGGCCAGAATCCTACTGAAGCTTTCTTT. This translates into CASSLAGQNPTEAFF.

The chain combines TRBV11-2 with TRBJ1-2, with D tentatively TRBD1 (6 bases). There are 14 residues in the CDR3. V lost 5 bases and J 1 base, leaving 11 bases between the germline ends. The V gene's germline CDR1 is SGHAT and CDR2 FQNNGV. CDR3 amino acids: CASSPPRGNYGYTF. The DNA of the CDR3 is TGTGCCAGCAGCCCCCCCAGGGGTAACTATGGCTACACCTTC. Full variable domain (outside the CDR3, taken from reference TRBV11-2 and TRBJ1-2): EAGVAQSPRYKIIEKRQSVAFWCNPISGHATLYWYQQILGQGPKLLIQFQNNGVVDDSQLPKDRFSAERLKGVDSTLKIQPAKLEDSAVYLCASSPPRGNYGYTFGSGTRLTVV.

Here the CDR3 DNA reads TGCGCCAGCAGCCTACTGGGAGTGCCGGGTTCCCAAGAGACCCAGTACTTC. This encodes CASSLLGVPGSQETQYF. The chain uses TRBV5-1 and TRBJ2-5, with D perhaps TRBD2 (5 bases). Trimming shortened V by 4 bases and J by 1 base, and 20 bases separated the two germline ends. The germline gives CDR1 SGHRS, CDR2 YFSETQ. CDR3 length: 17 residues.

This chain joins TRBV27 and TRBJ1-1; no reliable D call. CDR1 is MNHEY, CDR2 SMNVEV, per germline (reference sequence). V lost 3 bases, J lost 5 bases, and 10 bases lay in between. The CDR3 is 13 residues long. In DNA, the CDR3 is TGTGCCAGCAGTTTTAATCCGGGGACTGAAGCTTTCTTT. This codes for CASSFNPGTEAFF.

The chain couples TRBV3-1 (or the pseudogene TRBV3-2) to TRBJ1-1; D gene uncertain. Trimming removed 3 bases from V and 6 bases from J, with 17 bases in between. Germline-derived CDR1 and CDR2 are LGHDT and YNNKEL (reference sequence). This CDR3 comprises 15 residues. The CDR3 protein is CASSHPGPSIAEAFF. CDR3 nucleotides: TGTGCCAGCAGCCACCCCGGGCCCTCGATTGCTGAAGCTTTCTTT.

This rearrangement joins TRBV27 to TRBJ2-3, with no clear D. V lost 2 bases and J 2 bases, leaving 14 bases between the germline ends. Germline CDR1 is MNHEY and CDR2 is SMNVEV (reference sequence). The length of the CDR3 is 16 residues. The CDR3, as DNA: TGTGCCAGCAGTTTAATGGCAGCTTCCTTCACAGATACGCAGTATTTT. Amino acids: CASSLMAASFTDTQYF.

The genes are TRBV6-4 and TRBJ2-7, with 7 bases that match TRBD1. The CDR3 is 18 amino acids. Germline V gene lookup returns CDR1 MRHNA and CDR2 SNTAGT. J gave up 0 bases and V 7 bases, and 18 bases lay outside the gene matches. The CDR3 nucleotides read TGTGCCAGCACCCAACCCGGGACAGAGTCCTTGAGCTCCTACGAGCAGTACTTC. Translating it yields CASTQPGTESLSSYEQYF.

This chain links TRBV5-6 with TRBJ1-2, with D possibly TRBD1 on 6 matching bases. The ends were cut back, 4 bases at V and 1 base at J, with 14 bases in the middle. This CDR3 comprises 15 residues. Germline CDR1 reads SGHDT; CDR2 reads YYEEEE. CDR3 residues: CASSPGQLNNYGYTF. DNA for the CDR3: TGTGCCAGCAGCCCTGGACAGCTAAATAACTATGGCTACACCTTC. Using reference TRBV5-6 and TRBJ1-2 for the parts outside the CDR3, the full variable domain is DAGVTQSPTHLIKTRGQQVTLRCSPKSGHDTVSWYQQALGQGPQFIFQYYEEEERQRGNFPDRFSGHQFPNYSSELNVNALLLGDSALYLCASSPGQLNNYGYTFGSGTRLTVV.

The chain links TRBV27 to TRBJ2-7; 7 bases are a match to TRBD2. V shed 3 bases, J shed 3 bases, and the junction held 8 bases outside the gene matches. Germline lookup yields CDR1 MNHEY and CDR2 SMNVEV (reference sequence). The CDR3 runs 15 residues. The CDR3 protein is CASSLIGGSVYEQYF. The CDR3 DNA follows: TGTGCCAGCAGTTTGATCGGCGGGAGCGTCTACGAGCAGTACTTC.